This TCR beta chain emerged from a study of T cell changes during pregnancy in multiple sclerosis. V gave up 5 bases and J gave up 1 base; unmatched junction bases: 6. CDR3 length: 16 amino acids. Per germline, CDR1 SEHNR and CDR2 FQNEAQ (reference sequence). The protocol was immunoSEQ multiplex PCR, while the TCRdb copy is restricted to in-frame clones and leaves out a portion. Found here are fewer than 95,000 clones, 80% to 95% of them singletons; the top ten hold roughly 1.7%. The clonotype comes from a female donor in good health, enrolled as a control in a pregnancy study. The sequencing here drew on peripheral blood, taken in the first trimester of pregnancy. The chain has TRBV7-9 and TRBJ2-2; 8 nucleotides line up with TRBD1. CDR3 DNA: TGTGCCAGCAGCCAAGGGACAGGACGGAACACCGGGGAGCTGTTTTTT. Protein product: CASSQGTGRNTGELFF. Full variable domain (missing parts from reference TRBV7-9 and TRBJ2-2): DTGVSQNPRHKITKRGQNVTFRCDPISEHNRLYWYRQTLGQGPEFLTYFQNEAQLEKSRLLSDRFSAERPKGSFSTLEIQRTEQGDSAMYLCASSQGTGRNTGELFFGEGSRLTVL.